A selection of T cell receptor beta chains follows, all from one sample in a study of blood T cell repertoires in COVID-19. The method was immunoSEQ multiplex PCR; TCRdb's version includes in-frame clones alone and lacks a portion of them. Of approximately 340,000 clones in the sample, about 86% were seen once. The specimen sequenced was peripheral blood. The receptors stem from a young man with active or convalescent COVID-19. Both conserved end residues are part of each CDR3. D genes are given only for firm matches. Not all rows give a size; the values are once, few, many and, for expanded clones, a class.

>-|TRBJ2-1|TRBD1|TRBV25-1
CASSEQGAQGEQFF
TGTGCCAGCAGTGAACAGGGGGCGCAGGGTGAGCAGTTCTTC
>-|TRBJ1-5|-|TRBV12-3/TRBV12-4
CASSPDSHQPQHF
TGTGCCAGCAGCCCGGACAGTCATCAGCCCCAGCATTTT
>-|TRBJ1-1|-|TRBV5-6
CASSTESLDTEAFF
TGTGCCAGCAGCACGGAGTCTTTGGACACTGAAGCTTTCTTT
>-|TRBJ2-7|-|TRBV20-1
CSASHRVEYF
TGCAGTGCTAGCCACAGGGTTGAGTACTTC
>-|TRBJ2-7|TRBD2|TRBV7-2
CASSLALAGGPVQYF
TGTGCCAGCAGCTTAGCGCTAGCGGGGGGGCCAGTGCAGTACTTC
>-|TRBJ2-1|TRBD1|TRBV27
CASSSPGQGAGDEQFF
TGTGCCAGCAGTTCCCCGGGACAGGGGGCTGGGGATGAGCAGTTCTTC
>-|TRBJ2-1|-|TRBV7-3
CASSPTRTAYNEQFF
TGTGCCAGCAGCCCCACCAGGACAGCCTACAATGAGCAGTTCTTC
>-|TRBJ1-5|-|TRBV18
CASSPTGYNQPQHF
TGTGCCAGCTCACCCACAGGGTACAATCAGCCCCAGCATTTT
>-|TRBJ2-2|-|TRBV9
CASSVDGKRELFF
TGTGCCAGCAGCGTAGACGGGAAGAGGGAGCTGTTTTTT
>-|TRBJ1-1|TRBD1|TRBV10-3
CAINDRGRTEAFF
TGTGCCATCAACGACAGGGGGCGCACTGAAGCTTTCTTT
>-|TRBJ1-3|-|TRBV7-6
CASARGTLSGNTIYF
TGTGCCAGCGCGCGGGGGACCCTCTCTGGAAACACCATATATTTT
>once|TRBJ2-7|TRBD2|TRBV7-9
CASSSPGLGSYEQYF
TGTGCCAGCAGCTCGCCGGGACTAGGGTCCTACGAGCAGTACTTC
>-|TRBJ1-2|-|TRBV19
CASSIFPILRDARGGYTF
TGTGCCAGTAGTATTTTTCCCATCCTCAGGGACGCGCGGGGTGGCTACACCTTC
>-|TRBJ1-1|-|TRBV6-2/TRBV6-3
CASSYYLGTGPEAFF
TGTGCCAGCAGTTACTATCTGGGAACAGGGCCTGAAGCTTTCTTT
>once|TRBJ1-4|-|TRBV15
CATSRDGGPGEKLFF
TGTGCCACCAGCAGAGACGGGGGACCCGGAGAAAAACTGTTTTTT
>-|TRBJ2-1|TRBD2|TRBV9
CASSGLAGGPVNEQFF
TGTGCCAGCAGCGGTTTAGCGGGAGGGCCGGTGAATGAGCAGTTCTTC
>-|TRBJ1-1|-|TRBV4-1
CASSHEGHLDTEAFF
TGCGCCAGCAGCCACGAAGGACATTTGGACACTGAAGCTTTCTTT
>-|TRBJ2-7|TRBD1|TRBV14
CASSQDREEDHEQYF
TGTGCCAGCAGCCAGGACAGGGAGGAGGACCACGAGCAGTACTTC
>-|TRBJ2-1|-|TRBV10-3
CAISESRADYNEQFF
TGTGCCATCAGTGAGTCGAGGGCGGACTACAATGAGCAGTTCTTC
>few|TRBJ1-5|TRBD1|TRBV18
CASSSTGSNQPQHF
TGTGCCAGCTCATCGACAGGGAGCAATCAGCCCCAGCATTTT
>-|TRBJ2-2|-|TRBV6-1
CASSELRLANFRLFF
TGTGCCAGCAGTGAATTACGGCTAGCGAACTTCAGGCTGTTTTTT
>-|TRBJ1-4|-|TRBV2
CASRDTAATNEKLFF
TGTGCCAGCAGGGATACAGCTGCAACTAATGAAAAACTGTTTTTT
>-|TRBJ2-7|-|TRBV7-3
CASSSRQDQHEQYF
TGTGCCAGCAGCTCCCGACAGGACCAGCACGAGCAGTACTTC
>-|TRBJ2-3|TRBD1|TRBV28
CASSLYLPGQGTDTQYF
TGTGCCAGCAGTTTATACCTACCGGGACAGGGCACAGATACGCAGTATTTT
>-|TRBJ1-2|-|TRBV6-5
CASSPRRTVRGYTF
TGTGCCAGCAGTCCACGTCGGACAGTGAGAGGCTACACCTTC
>-|TRBJ1-6|-|TRBV7-9
CASSSVHMNSPLHF
TGTGCCAGCAGCTCCGTTCACATGAATTCACCCCTCCACTTT
>once|TRBJ1-5|-|TRBV25-1
CASSEGAQGGQPQHF
TGTGCCAGCAGTGAAGGGGCCCAGGGAGGTCAGCCCCAGCATTTT
>-|TRBJ2-5|-|TRBV7-2
CASAPLGAETQYF
TGTGCCAGCGCTCCCCTGGGGGCGGAGACCCAGTACTTC
>-|TRBJ2-1|-|TRBV7-2
CASSLGQSLPYNEQFF
TGTGCCAGCAGTTTAGGACAGAGCCTTCCTTACAATGAGCAGTTCTTC
>-|TRBJ2-1|TRBD1|TRBV28
CASLKPTGTEYNEQFF
TGTGCCAGCTTGAAACCTACCGGGACAGAATACAATGAGCAGTTCTTC
>-|TRBJ1-4|-|TRBV5-5
CASSSPDAIREEKLFF
TGTGCCAGCAGCTCACCCGACGCGATTAGGGAGGAAAAACTGTTTTTT
>-|TRBJ2-3|-|TRBV4-1
CASEPSEGADTQYF
TGCGCCAGCGAACCTAGCGAGGGCGCAGATACGCAGTATTTT
>-|TRBJ1-6|TRBD1|TRBV7-2
CASSPGQGEWSPLHF
TGTGCCAGCAGCCCCGGACAGGGGGAATGGTCACCCCTCCACTTT
>-|TRBJ1-2|TRBD1|TRBV7-2
CASSLGWTGWGYTF
TGTGCCAGCAGCTTAGGCTGGACAGGGTGGGGCTACACCTTC
>-|TRBJ1-3|-|TRBV2
CASRTGRRAGNTIYF
TGTGCCAGCAGGACAGGACGCCGAGCGGGAAACACCATATATTTT
>-|TRBJ2-7|-|TRBV7-2
CASSLRPRGNYEQYF
TGTGCCAGCAGCTTAAGGCCAAGGGGGAACTACGAGCAGTACTTC
>-|TRBJ2-7|TRBD1|TRBV29-1
CSARFRDRGYEQYF
TGCAGCGCACGGTTCCGGGACAGGGGTTACGAGCAGTACTTC
>-|TRBJ2-3|TRBD2|TRBV28
CASSPPSGDTDTQYF
TGTGCCAGCAGTCCCCCTAGCGGGGATACAGATACGCAGTATTTT
>-|TRBJ2-3|TRBD1|TRBV4-3
CASSQGDRGSTDTQYF
TGCGCCAGCAGCCAAGGAGACAGGGGAAGCACAGATACGCAGTATTTT
>-|TRBJ1-6|TRBD1|TRBV5-8
CASSLEDRWNSPLHF
TGTGCCAGCAGCTTGGAGGACAGGTGGAATTCACCCCTCCACTTT
>-|TRBJ2-2|-|TRBV7-2
CASSFPGNTGELFF
TGTGCCAGCAGCTTTCCCGGGAACACCGGGGAGCTGTTTTTT
>-|TRBJ2-7|-|TRBV5-5
CASSLTGSYEQYF
TGTGCCAGCAGCTTGACTGGCTCCTACGAGCAGTACTTC
>-|TRBJ1-4|TRBD1|TRBV12-5
CASGRDRAIEKLFF
TGTGCTAGTGGCCGAGACAGGGCGATTGAAAAACTGTTTTTT
>-|TRBJ1-5|-|TRBV11-2
CASSFRGGHQPQHF
TGTGCCAGCAGCTTTAGGGGGGGGCATCAGCCCCAGCATTTT
>few|TRBJ2-5|-|TRBV7-9
CATQSGAGETQYF
TGTGCCACCCAATCTGGGGCGGGGGAGACCCAGTACTTC
>-|TRBJ2-7|-|TRBV28
CASSPLVAAAFFEQYF
TGTGCCAGCAGTCCCCTGGTGGCGGCCGCCTTTTTCGAGCAGTACTTC
>-|TRBJ1-1|TRBD1|TRBV2
CASSGDRLHTEAFF
TGTGCCAGCAGTGGGGACAGGTTGCACACTGAAGCTTTCTTT
>-|TRBJ2-5|TRBD2|TRBV7-3
CASSSGLAAETQYF
TGTGCCAGCAGCTCGGGACTAGCGGCAGAGACCCAGTACTTC
>few|TRBJ2-5|-|TRBV6-4
CASGKTGLQETQYF
TGTGCCAGTGGGAAGACAGGCCTCCAAGAGACCCAGTACTTC
>-|TRBJ2-3|-|TRBV27
CASSYAYTDTQYF
TGTGCCAGCAGTTATGCCTACACAGATACGCAGTATTTT
>-|TRBJ1-1|-|TRBV5-1
CASSFDRQNTEAFF
TGCGCCAGCAGCTTTGACAGACAGAACACTGAAGCTTTCTTT
>-|TRBJ2-1|TRBD2|TRBV28
CASRTSGAGGEQFF
TGTGCCAGCAGGACTAGCGGGGCAGGAGGTGAGCAGTTCTTC
>-|TRBJ1-5|-|TRBV7-8
CASSPSNQPQHF
TGTGCCAGCAGCCCCTCTAATCAGCCCCAGCATTTT